A selection of T cell receptor beta chains follows, all from one sample in a study of cytomegalovirus exposure and HLA in healthy donors. Produced via immunoSEQ multiplex PCR; TCRdb's table is partial and in-frame only. The repertoire consists of some 180,000 clones, with over 70% occurring once and the leading ten covering over 1.1%. The source material was PBMCs. Receptors originate from a man younger than 30 in good health and CMV-seronegative. Each CDR3 is given with its conserved first and last residue. Each record gives: D gene, V gene, J gene, clone size, CDR3 protein, CDR3 DNA. D genes are given only for firm matches. Clone size, where shown, is once, few, many, or a class for clones that have expanded.

>TRBD1|TRBV5-4|TRBJ1-2|.
CASSFVFGTGSHGYTF
TGTGCCAGCAGCTTTGTCTTCGGGACAGGGTCTCATGGCTACACCTTC
>.|TRBV7-2|TRBJ1-2|.
CASRNQMTVNYGYTF
TGTGCCAGCAGAAACCAGATGACAGTCAACTATGGCTACACCTTC
>.|TRBV4-3|TRBJ1-1|.
CASSQDPGVNTEAFF
TGCGCCAGCAGCCAAGATCCAGGGGTGAACACTGAAGCTTTCTTT
>.|TRBV6-5|TRBJ2-3|.
CASRASGSTDTQYF
TGTGCCAGCAGGGCGAGCGGGAGCACAGATACGCAGTATTTT
>TRBD1|TRBV27|TRBJ2-7|.
CASSLLGVTGFSSYEQYF
TGTGCCAGCAGTTTGCTTGGAGTGACAGGGTTCAGCTCCTACGAGCAGTACTTC
>.|TRBV15|TRBJ1-4|.
CATRVDATNEKLFF
TGTGCCACCCGCGTAGATGCAACTAATGAAAAACTGTTTTTT
>.|TRBV19|TRBJ1-2|.
CASSEYYGYTF
TGTGCCAGTTCGGAGTACTATGGCTACACCTTC
>TRBD2|TRBV5-6|TRBJ2-1|.
CASSWGLATSNEQFF
TGTGCCAGCAGCTGGGGACTAGCGACATCCAATGAGCAGTTCTTC
>.|TRBV21-1|TRBJ1-1|few
CASSKRSMNTEAFF
TGTGCCAGCAGCAAGCGGAGCATGAACACTGAAGCTTTCTTT
>TRBD2|TRBV27|TRBJ2-7|once
CASSREGRSDEQYF
TGTGCCAGCAGCCGGGAGGGCAGGTCTGATGAGCAGTACTTC
>.|TRBV29-1|TRBJ2-3|.
CSAERDTSTDTQYF
TGCAGCGCCGAAAGGGACACCTCCACAGATACGCAGTATTTT
>.|TRBV6-5|TRBJ2-2|.
CASSYSRAITGELFF
TGTGCCAGCAGCTACTCCAGGGCGATCACCGGGGAGCTGTTTTTT
>TRBD2|TRBV11-3|TRBJ2-1|.
CASSLDLAGVREQFF
TGTGCCAGCAGCTTAGATCTGGCGGGAGTACGCGAGCAGTTCTTC
>.|TRBV6-4|TRBJ1-2|.
CASSDSFGYGYTF
TGTGCCAGCAGTGACTCCTTCGGGTATGGCTACACCTTC
>TRBD1|TRBV19|TRBJ1-2|.
CASSLPSYGTGIYYGYTF
TGTGCCAGTAGTTTACCCTCATACGGGACAGGGATCTACTATGGCTACACCTTC
>.|TRBV7-2|TRBJ2-7|.
CASSRQDGPYEQYF
TGTGCCAGCAGCCGACAGGACGGACCGTACGAGCAGTACTTC
>.|TRBV4-1|TRBJ1-5|.
CASSQELGGNQPQHF
TGCGCCAGCAGCCAAGAACTGGGCGGCAATCAGCCCCAGCATTTT
>.|TRBV7-2|TRBJ2-7|once
CASSSFQGTYEQYF
TGTGCCAGCAGCTCATTTCAGGGAACCTACGAGCAGTACTTC
>TRBD1|TRBV7-3|TRBJ2-7|.
CASSLGTGREQYF
TGTGCCAGCAGCTTAGGGACAGGGCGGGAGCAGTACTTC
>.|TRBV29-1|TRBJ1-2|.
CSVVDVGTTYGYTF
TGCAGCGTTGTCGATGTAGGGACAACCTATGGCTACACCTTC